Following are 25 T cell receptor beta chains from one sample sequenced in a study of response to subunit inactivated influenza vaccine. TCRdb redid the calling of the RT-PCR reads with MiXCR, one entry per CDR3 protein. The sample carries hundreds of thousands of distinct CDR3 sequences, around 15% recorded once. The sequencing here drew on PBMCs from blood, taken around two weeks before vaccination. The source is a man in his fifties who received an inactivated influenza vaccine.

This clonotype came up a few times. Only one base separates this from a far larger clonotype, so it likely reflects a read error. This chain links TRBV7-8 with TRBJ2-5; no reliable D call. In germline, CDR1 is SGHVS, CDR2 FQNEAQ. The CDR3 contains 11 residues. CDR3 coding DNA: TGTGCCAGCAGCGTCCAAGGGACCCAGTACTTC. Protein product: CASSVQGTQYF.

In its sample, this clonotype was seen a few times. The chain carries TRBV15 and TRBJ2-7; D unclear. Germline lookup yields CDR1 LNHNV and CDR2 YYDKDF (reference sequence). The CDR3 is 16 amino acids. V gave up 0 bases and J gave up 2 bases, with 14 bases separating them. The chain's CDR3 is CATSRDVVRFTYEQYF. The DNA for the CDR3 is TGTGCCACCAGCAGAGACGTCGTCCGGTTTACCTACGAGCAGTACTTC.

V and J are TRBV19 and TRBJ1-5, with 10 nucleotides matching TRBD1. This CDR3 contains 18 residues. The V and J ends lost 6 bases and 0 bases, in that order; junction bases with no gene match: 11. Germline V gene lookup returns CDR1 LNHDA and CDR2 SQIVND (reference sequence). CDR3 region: CASSRDRGKIYSNQPQHF. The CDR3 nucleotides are TGTGCCAGTAGCCGGGACAGGGGCAAAATTTATAGCAATCAGCCCCAGCATTTT.

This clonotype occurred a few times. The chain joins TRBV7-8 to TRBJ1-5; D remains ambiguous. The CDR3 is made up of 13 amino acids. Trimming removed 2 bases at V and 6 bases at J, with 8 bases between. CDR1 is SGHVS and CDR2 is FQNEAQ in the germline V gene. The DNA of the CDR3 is TGTGCCAGCAGCTTACTGGTGGCTCAGCCCCAGCATTTT. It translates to CASSLLVAQPQHF.

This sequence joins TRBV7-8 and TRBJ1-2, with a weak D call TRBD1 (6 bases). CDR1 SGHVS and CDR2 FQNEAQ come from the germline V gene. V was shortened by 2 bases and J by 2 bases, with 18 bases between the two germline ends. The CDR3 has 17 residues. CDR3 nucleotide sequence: TGTGCCAGCAGCTTATATTTTATGGCAGGGGACAACTATGGCTACACCTTC. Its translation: CASSLYFMAGDNYGYTF. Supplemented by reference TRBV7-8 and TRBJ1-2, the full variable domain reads GAGVSQSPRYKVAKRGQDVALRCDPISGHVSLFWYQQALGQGPEFLTYFQNEAQLDKSGLPSDRFFAERPEGSVSTLKIQRTQQEDSAVYLCASSLYFMAGDNYGYTFGSGTRLTVV.

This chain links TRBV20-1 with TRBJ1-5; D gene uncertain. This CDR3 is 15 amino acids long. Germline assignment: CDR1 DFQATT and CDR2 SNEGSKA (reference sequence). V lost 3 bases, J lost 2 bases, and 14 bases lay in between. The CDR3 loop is CSASWQSDGNQPQHF. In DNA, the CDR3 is TGCAGTGCTAGCTGGCAGTCGGATGGCAATCAGCCCCAGCATTTT.

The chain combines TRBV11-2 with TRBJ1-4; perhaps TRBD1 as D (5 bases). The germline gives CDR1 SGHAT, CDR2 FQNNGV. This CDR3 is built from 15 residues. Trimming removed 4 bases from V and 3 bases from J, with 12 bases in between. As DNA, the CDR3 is TGTGCCAGCAGCTATGAGGGGTTATCTAATGAAAAACTGTTTTTT. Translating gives CASSYEGLSNEKLFF.

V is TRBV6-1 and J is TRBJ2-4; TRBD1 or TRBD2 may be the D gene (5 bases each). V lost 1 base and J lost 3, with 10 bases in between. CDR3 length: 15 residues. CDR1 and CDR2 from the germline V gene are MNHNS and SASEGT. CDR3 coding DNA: TGTGCCAGCAGTGAAGATGGGGGTTACAAAAACATTCAGTACTTC. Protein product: CASSEDGGYKNIQYF.

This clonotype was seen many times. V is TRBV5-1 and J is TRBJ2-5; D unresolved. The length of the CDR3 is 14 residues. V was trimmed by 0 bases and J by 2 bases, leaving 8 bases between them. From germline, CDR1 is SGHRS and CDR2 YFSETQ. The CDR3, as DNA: TGCGCCAGCAGCTTGGGAACAGAACAAGAGACCCAGTACTTC. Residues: CASSLGTEQETQYF.

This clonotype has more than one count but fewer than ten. The CDR3 reads CASSFGTVNTDTQYF. In DNA, the CDR3 is TGTGCCAGCAGCTTCGGGACGGTCAACACAGATACGCAGTATTTT. The chain is built from TRBV7-2 and TRBJ2-3; D is tentatively TRBD1 or TRBD2 (5 bases each). Germline CDR1 and CDR2: SGHTA and FQGNSA. Deletions cut 3 bases from V and 2 bases from J, with 12 bases between. The CDR3 has 15 amino acids.

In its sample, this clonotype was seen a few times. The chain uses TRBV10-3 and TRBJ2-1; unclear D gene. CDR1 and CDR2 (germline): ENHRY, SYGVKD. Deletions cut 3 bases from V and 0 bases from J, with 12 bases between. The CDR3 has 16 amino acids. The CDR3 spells CAISDPTASSYNEQFF. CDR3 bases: TGTGCCATCAGTGACCCGACGGCCAGCTCCTACAATGAGCAGTTCTTC.

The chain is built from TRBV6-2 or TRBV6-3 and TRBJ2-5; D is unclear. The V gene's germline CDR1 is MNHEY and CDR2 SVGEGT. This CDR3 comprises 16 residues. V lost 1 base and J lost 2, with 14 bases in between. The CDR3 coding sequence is TGTGCCAGCAGTTACTTGGCAGGATCATCTCAAGAGACCCAGTACTTC. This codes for CASSYLAGSSQETQYF.

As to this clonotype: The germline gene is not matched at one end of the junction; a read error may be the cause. DNA for the CDR3: TGTGCTAGCAGCCGCCATCGGACAGGGAGTGGGGAGACCCAGTACTTC. This codes for CASSRHRTGSGETQYF. The chain has TRBV7-7 and TRBJ2-5, with TRBD1 identical over 8 bases. There are 16 residues in the CDR3. Per the germline V gene, CDR1 is SSHAT and CDR2 is FNYEAQ (reference sequence).

The CDR3 nucleotides are TGCAGTGCTAGAGAGAGGCGGGGCCACCTGGATACGCAGTATTTT. Its protein is CSARERRGHLDTQYF. This chain links TRBV20-1 with TRBJ2-3, with TRBD2 as a possible D gene (6 bases). CDR1 is DFQATT and CDR2 is SNEGSKA in the germline V gene (reference sequence). V dropped 0 bases and J dropped 6 bases, with 16 bases sitting between them. CDR3 length: 15 residues.

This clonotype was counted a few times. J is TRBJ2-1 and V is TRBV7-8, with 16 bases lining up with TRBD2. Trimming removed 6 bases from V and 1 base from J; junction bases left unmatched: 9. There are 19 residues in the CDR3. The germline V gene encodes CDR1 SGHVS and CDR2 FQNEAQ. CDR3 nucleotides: TGTGCCAGCAGGACGATCGGGACTAGCGGGAGGGAATCCTACAATGAGCAGTTCTTC. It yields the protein CASRTIGTSGRESYNEQFF.

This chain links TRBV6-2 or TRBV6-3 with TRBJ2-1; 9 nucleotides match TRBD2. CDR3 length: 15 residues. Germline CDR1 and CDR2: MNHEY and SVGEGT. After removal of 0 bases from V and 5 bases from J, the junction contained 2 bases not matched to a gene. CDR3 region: CASSYSGTSNNEQFF. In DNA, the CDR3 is TGTGCCAGCAGTTACTCCGGGACTAGCAACAATGAGCAGTTCTTC.

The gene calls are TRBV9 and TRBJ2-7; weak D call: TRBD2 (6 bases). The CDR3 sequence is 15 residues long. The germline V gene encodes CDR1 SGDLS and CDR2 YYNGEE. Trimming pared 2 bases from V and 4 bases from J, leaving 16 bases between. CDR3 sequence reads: CASSVQAGSQYEQYF. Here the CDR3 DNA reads TGTGCCAGCAGCGTTCAGGCGGGGTCTCAATACGAGCAGTACTTC.

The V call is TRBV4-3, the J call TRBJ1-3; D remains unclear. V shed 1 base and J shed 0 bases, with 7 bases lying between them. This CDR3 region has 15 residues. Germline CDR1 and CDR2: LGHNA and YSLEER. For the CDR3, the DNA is TGCGCCAGCAGCCAAGGTTTGAGCTCTGGAAACACCATATATTTT. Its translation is CASSQGLSSGNTIYF.

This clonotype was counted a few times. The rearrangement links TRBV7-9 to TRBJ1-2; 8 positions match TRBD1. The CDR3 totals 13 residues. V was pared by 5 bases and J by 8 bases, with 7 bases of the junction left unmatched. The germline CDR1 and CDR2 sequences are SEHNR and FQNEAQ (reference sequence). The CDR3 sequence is CASSHQGASGYTF. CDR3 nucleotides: TGTGCCAGCAGCCACCAGGGGGCATCGGGCTACACCTTC.

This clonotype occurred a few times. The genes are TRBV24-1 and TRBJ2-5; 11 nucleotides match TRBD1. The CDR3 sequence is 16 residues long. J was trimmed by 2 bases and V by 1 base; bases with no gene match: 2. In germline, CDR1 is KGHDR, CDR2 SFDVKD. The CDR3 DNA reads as TGTGCCACCAGTGATTTTGGGACAGGGGGACAAGAGACCCAGTACTTC. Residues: CATSDFGTGGQETQYF.

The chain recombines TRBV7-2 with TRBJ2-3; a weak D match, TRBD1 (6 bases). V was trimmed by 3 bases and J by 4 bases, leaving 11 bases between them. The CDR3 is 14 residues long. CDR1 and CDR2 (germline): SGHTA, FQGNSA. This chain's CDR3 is CASSFRAGADTQYF. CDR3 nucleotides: TGTGCCAGCAGCTTCAGAGCAGGGGCAGATACGCAGTATTTT.

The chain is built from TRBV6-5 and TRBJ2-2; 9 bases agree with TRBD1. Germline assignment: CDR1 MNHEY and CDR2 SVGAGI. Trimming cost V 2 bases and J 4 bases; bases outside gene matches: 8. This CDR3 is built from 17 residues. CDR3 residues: CASSYGPTGGSTGELFF. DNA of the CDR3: TGTGCCAGCAGTTACGGACCGACAGGGGGGAGCACCGGGGAGCTGTTTTTT.

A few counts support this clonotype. The CDR3 DNA reads as TGTGCCAGCAGTTCAGGAGCCGGCAGGGGTTTTGGAAACACCATATATTTT. Its translation: CASSSGAGRGFGNTIYF. The V call is TRBV6-5, the J call TRBJ1-3; D possibly corresponds to TRBD1 (6 bases). This CDR3 is 17 amino acids long. The V end lost 4 bases, the J end lost 3 bases, and 19 bases lay between the germline ends. CDR1 is MNHEY and CDR2 is SVGAGI in the germline V gene.

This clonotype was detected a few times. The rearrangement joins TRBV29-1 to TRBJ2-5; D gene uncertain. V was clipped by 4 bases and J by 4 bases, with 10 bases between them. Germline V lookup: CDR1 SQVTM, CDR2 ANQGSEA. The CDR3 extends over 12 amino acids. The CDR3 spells CSVGGFGETQYF. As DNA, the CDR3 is TGCAGCGTTGGGGGATTTGGAGAGACCCAGTACTTC.

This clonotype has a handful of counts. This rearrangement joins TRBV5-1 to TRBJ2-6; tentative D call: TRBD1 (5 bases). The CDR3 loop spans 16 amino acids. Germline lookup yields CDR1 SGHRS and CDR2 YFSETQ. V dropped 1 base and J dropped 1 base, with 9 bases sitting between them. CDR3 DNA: TGCGCCAGCAGCTTGATCCCAGGGTCTGGGGCCAACGTCCTGACTTTC. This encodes CASSLIPGSGANVLTF.